This T cell receptor (beta chain) is drawn from a study of cytomegalovirus exposure and HLA in healthy donors. Overall study context: In a later analysis, the 110 or so validation repertoires were reported to have used the same platform as the 600 to 800 first-cohort repertoires.

Findings and limits, study-wide: According to reports, the classifier identified cytomegalovirus status with high specificity and sensitivity.

Here immunoSEQ multiplex PCR was the method, and the copy in TCRdb shows in-frame clones only, minus some. This table has hundreds of thousands of clones, about nine tenths appearing once. The approximately 120-subject validation cohort, separate from the 666-subject first cohort, included the donors. Worth noting for this clone: The antigen remains unidentified.

The CDR3 consists of 12 residues. The V and J ends lost 2 bases and 4 bases respectively, with 5 bases between them. CDR1 is MGHDK, CDR2 SYGVNS, per germline. Sequencing was performed on PBMCs. The sequence came from a young woman in good health and CMV-seronegative. This sequence joins TRBV25-1 and TRBJ1-1; D remains ambiguous. CDR3 DNA sequence: TGTGCCAGCAGTGAAGACATCACTGAAGCTTTCTTT. This gives the protein CASSEDITEAFF.